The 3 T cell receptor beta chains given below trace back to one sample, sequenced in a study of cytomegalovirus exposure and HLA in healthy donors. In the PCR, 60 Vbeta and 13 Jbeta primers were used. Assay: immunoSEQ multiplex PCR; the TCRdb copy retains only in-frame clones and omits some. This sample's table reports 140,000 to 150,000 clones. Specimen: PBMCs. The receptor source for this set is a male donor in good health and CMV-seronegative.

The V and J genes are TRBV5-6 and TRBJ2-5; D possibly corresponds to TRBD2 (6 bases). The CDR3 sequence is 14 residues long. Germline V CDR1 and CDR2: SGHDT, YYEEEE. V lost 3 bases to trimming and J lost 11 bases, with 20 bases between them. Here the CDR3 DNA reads TGTGCCAGCAGCTCACTAGCTCTGATCGGGGAGCAGTACTTC. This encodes CASSSLALIGEQYF.

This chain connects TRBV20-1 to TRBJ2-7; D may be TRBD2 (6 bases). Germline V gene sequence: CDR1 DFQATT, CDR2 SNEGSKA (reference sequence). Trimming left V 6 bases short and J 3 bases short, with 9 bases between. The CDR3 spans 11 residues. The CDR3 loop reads CSARLVYEQYF. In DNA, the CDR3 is TGCAGTGCCAGACTAGTCTACGAGCAGTACTTC.

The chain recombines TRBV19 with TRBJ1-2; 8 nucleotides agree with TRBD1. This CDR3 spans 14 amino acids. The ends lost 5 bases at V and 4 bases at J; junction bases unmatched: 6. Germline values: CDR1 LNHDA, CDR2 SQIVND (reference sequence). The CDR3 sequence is CASSFDRGVYGYTF. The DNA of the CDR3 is TGTGCCAGTAGTTTCGACAGGGGAGTCTATGGCTACACCTTC.